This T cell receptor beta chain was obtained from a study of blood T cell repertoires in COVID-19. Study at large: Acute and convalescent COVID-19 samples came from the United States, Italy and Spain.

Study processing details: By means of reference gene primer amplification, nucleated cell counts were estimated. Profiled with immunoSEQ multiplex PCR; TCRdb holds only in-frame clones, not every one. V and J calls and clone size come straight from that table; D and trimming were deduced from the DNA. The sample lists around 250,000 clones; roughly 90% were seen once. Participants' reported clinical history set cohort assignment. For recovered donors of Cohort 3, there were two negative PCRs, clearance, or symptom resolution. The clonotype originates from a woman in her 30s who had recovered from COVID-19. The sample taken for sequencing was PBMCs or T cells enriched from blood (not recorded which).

The CDR3 reads CASSYDRVNQPQHF. In nucleotides, the CDR3 is TGTGCCAGCAGTTACGACAGGGTCAATCAGCCCCAGCATTTT. The chain combines TRBV7-8 with TRBJ1-5, with 7 bases aligning to TRBD1. The CDR3 covers 14 residues. Per germline, CDR1 SGHVS and CDR2 FQNEAQ. J was trimmed by 3 bases and V by 6 bases; bases with no gene match: 5.